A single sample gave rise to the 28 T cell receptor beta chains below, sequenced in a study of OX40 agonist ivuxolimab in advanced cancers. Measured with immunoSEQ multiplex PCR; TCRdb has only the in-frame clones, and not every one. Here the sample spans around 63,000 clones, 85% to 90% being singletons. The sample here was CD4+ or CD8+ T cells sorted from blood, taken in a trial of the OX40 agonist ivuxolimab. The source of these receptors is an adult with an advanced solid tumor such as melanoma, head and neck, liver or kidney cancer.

The CDR3 loop reads CASSPSRAISYEQYF. The CDR3 region has the DNA TGTGCCAGCAGCCCCTCCCGCGCAATCTCCTACGAGCAGTACTTC. The genes are TRBV7-2 and TRBJ2-7; no reliable D call. V gave up 5 bases and J gave up 0 bases, with 14 bases separating them. Germline V gene lookup returns CDR1 SGHTA and CDR2 FQGNSA. CDR3 size: 15 residues.

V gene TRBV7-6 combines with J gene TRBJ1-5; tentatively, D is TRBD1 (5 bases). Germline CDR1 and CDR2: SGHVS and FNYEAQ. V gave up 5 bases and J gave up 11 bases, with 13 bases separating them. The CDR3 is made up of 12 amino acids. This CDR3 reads CASSRPGGAQHF. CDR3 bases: TGTGCCAGCAGCCGCCCCGGGGGAGCCCAGCATTTT. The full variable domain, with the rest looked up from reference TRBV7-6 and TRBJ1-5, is GAGVSQSPRYKVTKRGQDVALRCDPISGHVSLYWYRQALGQGPEFLTYFNYEAQQDKSGLPNDRFSAERPEGSISTLTIQRTEQRDSAMYRCASSRPGGAQHFGDGTRLSIL.

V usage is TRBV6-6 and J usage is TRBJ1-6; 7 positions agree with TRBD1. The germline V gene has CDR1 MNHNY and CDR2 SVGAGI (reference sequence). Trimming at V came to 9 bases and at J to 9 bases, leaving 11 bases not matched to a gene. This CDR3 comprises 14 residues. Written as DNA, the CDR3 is TGTGCCAGTAGATTGGAGGGGGCGGGTTCACCCCTCCACTTT. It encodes CASRLEGAGSPLHF.

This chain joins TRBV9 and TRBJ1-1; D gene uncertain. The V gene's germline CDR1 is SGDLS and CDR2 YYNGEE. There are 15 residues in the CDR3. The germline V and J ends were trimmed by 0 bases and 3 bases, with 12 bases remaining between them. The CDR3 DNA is TGTGCCAGCAGCGTAGAAGTGGCTAGGTACACTGAAGCTTTCTTT. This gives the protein CASSVEVARYTEAFF.

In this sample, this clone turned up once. As DNA, the CDR3 is TGTGCCATCAGTGAAGGGCAGGGGAAATACGAGCAGTACTTC. It yields the protein CAISEGQGKYEQYF. The chain joins TRBV10-3 to TRBJ2-5; D might be TRBD1 (6 bases). The DNA end lines up better with TRBJ2-7; the J call may be wrong. The CDR3 totals 14 residues. Germline loops: CDR1 ENHRY, CDR2 SYGVKD.

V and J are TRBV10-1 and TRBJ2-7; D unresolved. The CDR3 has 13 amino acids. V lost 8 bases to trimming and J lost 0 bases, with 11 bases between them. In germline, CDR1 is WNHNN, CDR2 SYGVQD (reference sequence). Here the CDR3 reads CASQKADSYEQYF. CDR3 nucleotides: TGCGCCAGCCAAAAGGCCGACTCCTACGAGCAGTACTTC.

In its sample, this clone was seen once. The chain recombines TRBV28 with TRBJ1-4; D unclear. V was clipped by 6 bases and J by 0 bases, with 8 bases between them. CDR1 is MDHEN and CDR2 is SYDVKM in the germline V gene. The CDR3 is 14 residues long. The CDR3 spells CASRLSPTNEKLFF. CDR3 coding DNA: TGTGCCAGCAGACTTTCGCCAACTAATGAAAAACTGTTTTTT. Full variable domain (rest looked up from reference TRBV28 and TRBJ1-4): DVKVTQSSRYLVKRTGEKVFLECVQDMDHENMFWYRQDPGLGLRLIYFSYDVKMKEKGDIPEGYSVSREKKERFSLILESASTNQTSMYLCASRLSPTNEKLFFGSGTQLSVL.

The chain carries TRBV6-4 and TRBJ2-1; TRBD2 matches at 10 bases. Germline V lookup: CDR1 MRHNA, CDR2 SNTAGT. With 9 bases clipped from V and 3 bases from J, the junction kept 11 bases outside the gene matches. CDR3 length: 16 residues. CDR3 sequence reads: CARGVLGLAVYNEQFF. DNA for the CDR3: TGTGCCAGAGGGGTCCTCGGACTAGCGGTCTACAATGAGCAGTTCTTC.

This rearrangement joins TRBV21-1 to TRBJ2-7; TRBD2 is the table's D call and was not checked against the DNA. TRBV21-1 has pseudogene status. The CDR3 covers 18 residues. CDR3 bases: TGTGCCAGCAGCTCGCAAAGGCGGGGGACTAGCTTTACCTACGAGCAGTACTTC. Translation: CASSSQRRGTSFTYEQYF.

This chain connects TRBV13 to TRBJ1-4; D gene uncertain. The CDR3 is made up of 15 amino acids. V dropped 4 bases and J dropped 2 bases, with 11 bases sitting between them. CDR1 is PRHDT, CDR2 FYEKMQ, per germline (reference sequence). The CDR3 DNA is TGTGCCAGCAGCTCCCTCCGAGGGACTAATGAAAAACTGTTTTTT. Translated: CASSSLRGTNEKLFF.

CDR3: CCVGQGYEQFF. The CDR3 bases are TGTTGCGTTGGACAGGGATATGAGCAGTTCTTC. The chain combines TRBV7-9 with TRBJ2-1; 8 nucleotides agree with TRBD1. The CDR3 runs to 11 residues. The germline V gene encodes CDR1 SEHNR and CDR2 FQNEAQ (reference sequence).

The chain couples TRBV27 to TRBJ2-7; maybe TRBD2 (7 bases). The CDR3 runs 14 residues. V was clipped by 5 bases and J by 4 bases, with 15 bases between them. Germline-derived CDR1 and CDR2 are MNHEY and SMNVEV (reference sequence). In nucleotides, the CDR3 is TGTGCCAGCAGTCAAGCCAGGGGAGGGTACGAGCAGTACTTC. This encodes CASSQARGGYEQYF.

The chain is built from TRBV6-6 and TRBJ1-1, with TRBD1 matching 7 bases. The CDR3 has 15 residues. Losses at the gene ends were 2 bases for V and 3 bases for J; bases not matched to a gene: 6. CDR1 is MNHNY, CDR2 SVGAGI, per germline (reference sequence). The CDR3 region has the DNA TGTGCCAGCAGTTACCCAAAGGGGGCCGACACTGAAGCTTTCTTT. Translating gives CASSYPKGADTEAFF.

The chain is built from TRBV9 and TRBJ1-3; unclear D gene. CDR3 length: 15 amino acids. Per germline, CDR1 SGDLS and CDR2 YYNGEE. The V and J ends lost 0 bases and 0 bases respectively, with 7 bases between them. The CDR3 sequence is CASSVDGYSGNTIYF. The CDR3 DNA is TGTGCCAGCAGCGTAGACGGGTACTCTGGAAACACCATATATTTT. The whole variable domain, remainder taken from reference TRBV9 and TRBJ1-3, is DSGVTQTPKHLITATGQRVTLRCSPRSGDLSVYWYQQSLDQGLQFLIQYYNGEERAKGNILERFSAQQFPDLHSELNLSSLELGDSALYFCASSVDGYSGNTIYFGEGSWLTVV.

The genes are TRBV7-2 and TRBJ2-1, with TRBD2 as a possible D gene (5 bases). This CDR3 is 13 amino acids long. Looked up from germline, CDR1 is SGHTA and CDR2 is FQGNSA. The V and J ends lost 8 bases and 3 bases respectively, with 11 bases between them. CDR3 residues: CASGPRGYNEQFF. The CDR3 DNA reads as TGTGCCAGCGGCCCCCGGGGCTACAATGAGCAGTTCTTC. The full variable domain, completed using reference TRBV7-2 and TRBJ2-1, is GAGVSQSPSNKVTEKGKDVELRCDPISGHTALYWYRQSLGQGLEFLIYFQGNSAPDKSGLPSDRFSAERTGGSVSTLTIQRTQQEDSAVYLCASGPRGYNEQFFGPGTRLTVL.

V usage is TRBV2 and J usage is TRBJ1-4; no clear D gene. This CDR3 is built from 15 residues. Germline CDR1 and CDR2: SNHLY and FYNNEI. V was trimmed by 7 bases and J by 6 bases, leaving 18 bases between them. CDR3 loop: CASKMVYLRDEKLFF. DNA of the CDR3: TGTGCCAGCAAAATGGTATATCTGCGGGATGAAAAACTGTTTTTT.

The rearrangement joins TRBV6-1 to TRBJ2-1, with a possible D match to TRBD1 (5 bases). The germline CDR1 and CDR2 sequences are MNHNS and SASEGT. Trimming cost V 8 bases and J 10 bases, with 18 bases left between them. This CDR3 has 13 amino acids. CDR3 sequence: CASGPPGQGEQFF. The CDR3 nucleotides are TGTGCCAGCGGCCCTCCGGGTCAGGGCGAGCAGTTCTTC.

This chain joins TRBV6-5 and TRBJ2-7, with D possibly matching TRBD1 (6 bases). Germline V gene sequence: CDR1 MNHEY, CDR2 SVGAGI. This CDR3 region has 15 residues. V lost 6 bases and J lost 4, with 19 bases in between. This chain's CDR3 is CASRQPGTRRYEQYF. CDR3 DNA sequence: TGTGCCAGCAGGCAACCCGGGACAAGACGTTACGAGCAGTACTTC.

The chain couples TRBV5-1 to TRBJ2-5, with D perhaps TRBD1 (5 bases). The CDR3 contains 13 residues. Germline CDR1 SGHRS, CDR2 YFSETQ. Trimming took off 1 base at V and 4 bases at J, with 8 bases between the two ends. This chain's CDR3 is CASSLWQGETQYF. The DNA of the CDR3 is TGCGCCAGCAGCTTGTGGCAGGGAGAGACCCAGTACTTC.

The CDR3: CASSPREGGYTF. The CDR3 DNA follows: TGTGCCAGCAGTCCACGTGAAGGTGGCTACACCTTC. The V call is TRBV6-1, the J call TRBJ1-2, with D unresolved. This CDR3 has 12 amino acids. V gave up 5 bases and J gave up 7 bases, with 11 bases separating them. Germline V lookup: CDR1 MNHNS, CDR2 SASEGT.

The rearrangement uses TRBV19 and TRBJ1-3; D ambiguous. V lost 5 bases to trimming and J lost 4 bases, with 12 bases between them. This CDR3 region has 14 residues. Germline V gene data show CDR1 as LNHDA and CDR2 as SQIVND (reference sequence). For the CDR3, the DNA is TGTGCCAGTAGTCTACGAGGAGGGGGAAACACCATATATTTT. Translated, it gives CASSLRGGGNTIYF.

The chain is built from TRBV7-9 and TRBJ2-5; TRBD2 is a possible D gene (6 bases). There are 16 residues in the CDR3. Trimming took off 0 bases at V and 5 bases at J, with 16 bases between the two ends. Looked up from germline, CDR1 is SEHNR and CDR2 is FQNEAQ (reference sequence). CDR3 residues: CASSLAWGDVRETQYF. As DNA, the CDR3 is TGTGCCAGCAGCTTAGCGTGGGGGGACGTACGGGAGACCCAGTACTTC.

The CDR3 sequence: CASSLAPGGNYGYTF. The CDR3 region has the DNA TGTGCCAGCAGCTTAGCGCCCGGCGGCAACTATGGCTACACCTTC. This chain uses TRBV11-1 with TRBJ1-2; D is uncertain. The CDR3 runs to 15 residues. Germline-derived CDR1 and CDR2 are SGHAT and FQDESV (reference sequence). Trimming took off 0 bases at V and 2 bases at J, with 10 bases between the two ends. Drawing the rest from reference TRBV11-1 and TRBJ1-2, the complete variable domain is EAEVAQSPRYKITEKSQAVAFWCDPISGHATLYWYRQILGQGPELLVQFQDESVVDDSQLPKDRFSAERLKGVDSTLKIQPAELGDSAMYLCASSLAPGGNYGYTFGSGTRLTVV.

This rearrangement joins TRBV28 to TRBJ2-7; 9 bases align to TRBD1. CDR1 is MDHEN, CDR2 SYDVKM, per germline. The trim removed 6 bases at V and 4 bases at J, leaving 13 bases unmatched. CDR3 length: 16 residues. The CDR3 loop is CASRKRRDRVRYEQYF. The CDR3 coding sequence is TGTGCCAGCAGAAAGCGGAGGGACAGGGTTCGGTACGAGCAGTACTTC.

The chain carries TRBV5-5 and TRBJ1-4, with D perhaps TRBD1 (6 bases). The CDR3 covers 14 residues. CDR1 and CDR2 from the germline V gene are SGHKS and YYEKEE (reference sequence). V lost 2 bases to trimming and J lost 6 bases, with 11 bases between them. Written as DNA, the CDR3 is TGTGCCAGCAGCTTCGACAGGACGGATGAAAAACTGTTTTTT. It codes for CASSFDRTDEKLFF.

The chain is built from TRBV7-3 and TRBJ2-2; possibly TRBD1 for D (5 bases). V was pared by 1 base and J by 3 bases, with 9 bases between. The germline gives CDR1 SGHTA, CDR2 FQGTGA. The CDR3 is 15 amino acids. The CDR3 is CASSLNQGYTGELFF. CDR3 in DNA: TGTGCCAGCAGCTTAAATCAGGGCTACACCGGGGAGCTGTTTTTT.

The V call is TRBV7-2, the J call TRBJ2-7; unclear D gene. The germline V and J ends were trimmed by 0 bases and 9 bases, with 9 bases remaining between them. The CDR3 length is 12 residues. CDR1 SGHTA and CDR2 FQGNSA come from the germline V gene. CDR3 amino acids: CASSLAGVAQYF. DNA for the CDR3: TGTGCCAGCAGCTTAGCCGGAGTGGCGCAGTACTTC.

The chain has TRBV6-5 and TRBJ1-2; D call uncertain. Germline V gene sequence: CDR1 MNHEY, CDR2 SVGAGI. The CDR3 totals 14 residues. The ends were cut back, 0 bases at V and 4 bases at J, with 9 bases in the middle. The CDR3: CASSYSGGLYGYTF. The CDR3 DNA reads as TGTGCCAGCAGTTACTCAGGCGGTCTCTATGGCTACACCTTC.